A selection of T cell receptor beta chains follows, all from one sample in a study of OX40 agonist ivuxolimab in advanced cancers. Using immunoSEQ multiplex PCR, the repertoire was profiled, and TCRdb retains in-frame clones only, with some absent. Here the sample spans around 150,000 clones, under 95% being singletons. The sample was CD4+ or CD8+ T cells sorted from blood, taken in a trial of the OX40 agonist ivuxolimab. The receptor set was obtained from an adult with an advanced solid tumor such as melanoma, head and neck, liver or kidney cancer. The CDR3 runs from the conserved cysteine through the conserved F or W. A D gene is named only where the DNA matches it firmly. The size field is filled for only some rows; it gives once, few, many or a size class.

abundance: -; d_gene: -; v_gene: TRBV7-7; j_gene: TRBJ2-3; CDR3aa: CASSPSQGDTQYF; CDR3nt: TGTGCCAGCAGCCCATCCCAGGGAGATACGCAGTATTTT
abundance: -; d_gene: -; v_gene: TRBV11-2; j_gene: TRBJ1-4; CDR3aa: CASSLDLIEKLFF; CDR3nt: TGTGCCAGCAGCTTAGATCTCATCGAAAAACTGTTTTTT
abundance: -; d_gene: TRBD2; v_gene: TRBV4-1; j_gene: TRBJ2-5; CDR3aa: CASSQGLAGGLYETQYF; CDR3nt: TGCGCCAGCAGCCAGGGGCTAGCGGGGGGGCTATATGAGACCCAGTACTTC
abundance: -; d_gene: -; v_gene: TRBV4-3; j_gene: TRBJ1-1; CDR3aa: CASSQVGEASTEAFF; CDR3nt: TGCGCCAGCAGCCAAGTCGGGGAGGCGAGCACTGAAGCTTTCTTT
abundance: -; d_gene: -; v_gene: TRBV7-9; j_gene: TRBJ2-1; CDR3aa: CASSFTGSNEQFF; CDR3nt: TGTGCCAGCAGCTTTACCGGGAGCAATGAGCAGTTCTTC
abundance: -; d_gene: -; v_gene: TRBV7-2; j_gene: TRBJ1-1; CDR3aa: CASSIEGGRGTEAFF; CDR3nt: TGTGCCAGCAGCATCGAGGGAGGCCGGGGGACTGAAGCTTTCTTT
abundance: -; d_gene: -; v_gene: TRBV7-2; j_gene: TRBJ2-5; CDR3aa: CASSPQPGETQYF; CDR3nt: TGTGCCAGCAGCCCCCAACCCGGAGAGACCCAGTACTTC
abundance: -; d_gene: TRBD1; v_gene: TRBV6-6; j_gene: TRBJ1-1; CDR3aa: CASSSTGASDTEAFF; CDR3nt: TGTGCCAGCAGTTCGACAGGGGCGAGTGACACTGAAGCTTTCTTT
abundance: -; d_gene: -; v_gene: TRBV20-1; j_gene: TRBJ2-5; CDR3aa: CSARDEETQYF; CDR3nt: TGCAGTGCTAGGGATGAAGAGACCCAGTACTTC
abundance: -; d_gene: -; v_gene: TRBV19; j_gene: TRBJ1-3; CDR3aa: CASSVYSGSDSGNTIYF; CDR3nt: TGTGCCAGTAGTGTATATAGTGGGTCAGACTCTGGAAACACCATATATTTT
abundance: -; d_gene: TRBD2; v_gene: TRBV5-4; j_gene: TRBJ2-2; CDR3aa: CASSPRTSGNTGELFF; CDR3nt: TGTGCCAGCAGCCCCCGGACTAGCGGAAACACCGGGGAGCTGTTTTTT
abundance: -; d_gene: TRBD2; v_gene: TRBV25-1; j_gene: TRBJ2-3; CDR3aa: CASSREGSTDTQYF; CDR3nt: TGTGCCAGCAGTCGGGAGGGGAGCACAGATACGCAGTATTTT
abundance: -; d_gene: -; v_gene: TRBV5-4; j_gene: TRBJ1-1; CDR3aa: CASSLGFMNTEAFF; CDR3nt: TGTGCCAGCAGCTTGGGGTTCATGAACACTGAAGCTTTCTTT
abundance: -; d_gene: -; v_gene: TRBV7-9; j_gene: TRBJ2-5; CDR3aa: CASTQQETQYF; CDR3nt: TGTGCCAGCACGCAGCAAGAGACCCAGTACTTC
abundance: -; d_gene: -; v_gene: TRBV12-5; j_gene: TRBJ2-5; CDR3aa: CASGLWGGLTQYF; CDR3nt: TGTGCTAGTGGTTTGTGGGGGGGGCTGACCCAGTACTTC
abundance: few; d_gene: -; v_gene: TRBV19; j_gene: TRBJ1-1; CDR3aa: CASFRVAMDTEAFF; CDR3nt: TGTGCCAGCTTTAGAGTGGCTATGGACACTGAAGCTTTCTTT
abundance: -; d_gene: -; v_gene: TRBV4-1; j_gene: TRBJ2-7; CDR3aa: CASSPLGSSYEQYF; CDR3nt: TGCGCCAGCAGTCCATTAGGGAGCTCCTACGAGCAGTACTTC
abundance: -; d_gene: -; v_gene: TRBV11-3; j_gene: TRBJ2-2; CDR3aa: CASSPNDRTGGTGELFF; CDR3nt: TGTGCCAGCAGCCCGAACGACAGGACCGGGGGAACCGGGGAGCTGTTTTTT
abundance: -; d_gene: TRBD1; v_gene: TRBV9; j_gene: TRBJ1-1; CDR3aa: CASSLTGTGMSYTEAFF; CDR3nt: TGTGCCAGCAGCCTAACAGGGACAGGGATGTCGTATACTGAAGCTTTCTTT
abundance: -; d_gene: -; v_gene: TRBV9; j_gene: TRBJ1-5; CDR3aa: CASSATTGTNQPQHF; CDR3nt: TGTGCCAGCAGCGCAACCACAGGTACAAATCAGCCCCAGCATTTT
abundance: -; d_gene: TRBD2; v_gene: TRBV5-1; j_gene: TRBJ2-3; CDR3aa: CASSLVLAGGADTQYF; CDR3nt: TGCGCCAGCAGCTTGGTACTAGCGGGGGGGGCAGATACGCAGTATTTT
abundance: -; d_gene: -; v_gene: TRBV2; j_gene: TRBJ1-5; CDR3aa: CASSETRRGFYSNQPQHF; CDR3nt: TGTGCCAGCAGTGAAACTCGTAGGGGGTTCTACTCCAATCAGCCCCAGCATTTT
abundance: -; d_gene: TRBD2; v_gene: TRBV4-1; j_gene: TRBJ2-3; CDR3aa: CASSQEAGGRGTDTQYF; CDR3nt: TGCGCCAGCAGCCAAGAAGCGGGAGGGCGAGGCACAGATACGCAGTATTTT
abundance: few; d_gene: -; v_gene: TRBV7-9; j_gene: TRBJ2-1; CDR3aa: CASSVTYNEQFF; CDR3nt: TGTGCCAGCAGCGTGACCTACAATGAGCAGTTCTTC
abundance: once; d_gene: TRBD1; v_gene: TRBV10-3; j_gene: TRBJ1-1; CDR3aa: CAISGQGNTEAFF; CDR3nt: TGTGCCATCAGTGGACAGGGGAACACTGAAGCTTTCTTT
abundance: -; d_gene: -; v_gene: TRBV7-8; j_gene: TRBJ1-1; CDR3aa: CASSLGRALTEAFF; CDR3nt: TGTGCCAGCAGCTTAGGGAGGGCCCTCACTGAAGCTTTCTTT
abundance: few; d_gene: -; v_gene: TRBV10-2; j_gene: TRBJ1-1; CDR3aa: CASSATGNTEAFF; CDR3nt: TGCGCCAGCAGTGCTACGGGAAACACTGAAGCTTTCTTT
abundance: -; d_gene: TRBD2; v_gene: TRBV11-2; j_gene: TRBJ2-7; CDR3aa: CASSKGTSGGSYEQYF; CDR3nt: TGTGCCAGCAGCAAGGGGACTAGCGGGGGATCCTACGAGCAGTACTTC
abundance: -; d_gene: -; v_gene: TRBV14; j_gene: TRBJ2-2; CDR3aa: CASSQGPGGELFF; CDR3nt: TGTGCCAGCAGCCAAGGGCCGGGCGGGGAGCTGTTTTTT
abundance: -; d_gene: -; v_gene: TRBV6-6; j_gene: TRBJ2-5; CDR3aa: CASSHGATGETQYF; CDR3nt: TGTGCCAGCAGCCACGGGGCCACCGGGGAGACCCAGTACTTC
abundance: -; d_gene: TRBD2; v_gene: TRBV2; j_gene: TRBJ2-3; CDR3aa: CASRSSGDTDTQYF; CDR3nt: TGTGCCAGCAGGTCTAGCGGGGACACAGATACGCAGTATTTT
abundance: -; d_gene: -; v_gene: TRBV18; j_gene: TRBJ1-5; CDR3aa: CASSRTQGNQPQHF; CDR3nt: TGTGCCAGCTCACGTACCCAGGGGAATCAGCCCCAGCATTTT
abundance: -; d_gene: -; v_gene: TRBV21-1; j_gene: TRBJ1-1; CDR3aa: CASSKKVLGMNTEAFF; CDR3nt: TGTGCCAGCAGCAAAAAGGTGCTGGGTATGAACACTGAAGCTTTCTTT